Each of the 26 T cell receptor beta chains below was sequenced from the same sample in a study of CD8 T cells in ankylosing spondylitis. Regarding the study as a whole: Eight highly homologous variants made up a TCR beta motif, and this motif appeared characteristic of ankylosing spondylitis blood.

Their recognized antigens are unknown. TCRdb re-analysed the 5' RACE reads in MiXCR, keeping a single row per CDR3 protein. The data contain some 840,000 distinct CDR3 sequences, roughly 12% of them seen just once; the ten biggest clones take up about 0.5%. Sequences were obtained from blood, either unsorted or a sorted T cell fraction (not recorded which). The receptors here all came from a male donor with ankylosing spondylitis.

The chain combines TRBV11-2 with TRBJ2-3; 9 bases agree with TRBD2. Germline V gene data show CDR1 as SGHAT and CDR2 as FQNNGV. The J segment lost 1 base and the V segment lost 0 bases, leaving 5 bases of the junction unmatched. This CDR3 region has 17 residues. The CDR3 is CASSLDSRTSGTDTQYF. The DNA of the CDR3 is TGTGCCAGCAGCTTAGACAGCCGGACTAGCGGCACAGATACGCAGTATTTT.

The rearrangement uses TRBV18 and TRBJ2-7; no firm D call. This CDR3 contains 16 residues. Germline-derived CDR1 and CDR2 are KGHSH and LQKENI. V lost 0 bases and J lost 1, with 13 bases in between. CDR3 coding DNA: TGTGCCAGCTCACCACCAGGCAGTCAGCTTTCCTACGAGCAGTACTTC. Its protein product is CASSPPGSQLSYEQYF.

This clonotype was observed at least ten times. The gene calls are TRBV7-2 and TRBJ1-5, with a possible D match to TRBD1 (5 bases). V was shortened by 4 bases and J by 0 bases, with 10 bases between the two germline ends. The CDR3 contains 15 residues. Per germline, CDR1 SGHTA and CDR2 FQGNSA. Here the CDR3 reads CASSSQGYSNQPQHF. DNA for the CDR3: TGTGCCAGCAGCTCCCAGGGCTATAGCAATCAGCCCCAGCATTTT.

This clonotype appeared a few times. The J gene is TRBJ2-7, the V gene TRBV5-1, with 12 bases matching TRBD2. Germline CDR1 is SGHRS and CDR2 is YFSETQ. The CDR3 consists of 17 residues. Trimming at V came to 2 bases and at J to 1 base, leaving 7 bases not matched to a gene. In DNA, the CDR3 is TGCGCCAGCAGCTTCGGGACTAGCGGGCAACATTCCTACGAGCAGTACTTC. Translating gives CASSFGTSGQHSYEQYF.

This clonotype was observed at least ten times. The chain joins TRBV20-1 to TRBJ2-7; D is undetermined. Trimming stripped 7 bases from V and 1 base from J, with 17 bases between. This CDR3 is built from 14 residues. CDR1 and CDR2 (germline): DFQATT, SNEGSKA (reference sequence). CDR3 protein: CSVEPGDESYEQYF. CDR3 nucleotide sequence: TGCAGTGTAGAACCTGGAGACGAATCCTACGAGCAGTACTTC.

This chain connects TRBV20-1 to TRBJ2-5, with a possible D match to TRBD2 (6 bases). With 2 bases removed from V and 4 bases from J, the gap between germline ends came to 14 bases. This CDR3 has 14 residues. The germline V gene has CDR1 DFQATT and CDR2 SNEGSKA (reference sequence). In nucleotides, the CDR3 is TGCAGTGCTAGAACGGGACTCCCGGGAGAGACCCAGTACTTC. Its protein product is CSARTGLPGETQYF.

This clonotype has just a few counts. The rearrangement uses TRBV20-1 and TRBJ1-2; D unclear. The CDR3 covers 16 residues. Germline lookup yields CDR1 DFQATT and CDR2 SNEGSKA (reference sequence). With 3 bases removed from V and 3 bases from J, the gap between germline ends came to 20 bases. CDR3 DNA sequence: TGCAGTGCTAGGAGTAGGTCGGGGAAAAGTTACTATGGCTACACCTTC. Amino acids: CSARSRSGKSYYGYTF.

This clonotype turned up a few times. J is TRBJ1-5 and V is TRBV29-1, with D uncertain. The CDR3 has 13 amino acids. Germline CDR1 is SQVTM and CDR2 is ANQGSEA. The V end was cut by 4 bases, the J end by 7 bases, with 14 bases between. CDR3 protein: CSVVPRLGQPQHF. CDR3 DNA sequence: TGCAGCGTTGTGCCCCGGTTGGGGCAGCCCCAGCATTTT.

This clonotype turned up a few times. The V call is TRBV20-1, the J call TRBJ2-7, with a tentative D call TRBD1 (6 bases). The V gene's germline CDR1 is DFQATT and CDR2 SNEGSKA (reference sequence). CDR3 length: 11 residues. The V gene lost 5 bases and the J gene lost 7 bases, with 12 bases spanning the gap. The CDR3 reads CSAHRVGEQYF. The DNA of the CDR3 is TGCAGTGCTCACAGGGTCGGGGAGCAGTACTTC.

The V and J genes are TRBV20-1 and TRBJ1-2; D is undetermined. The V gene lost 3 bases and the J gene lost 8 bases, with 16 bases spanning the gap. The CDR3 is made up of 13 amino acids. Germline lookup yields CDR1 DFQATT and CDR2 SNEGSKA (reference sequence). CDR3 nucleotide sequence: TGCAGTGCTAGCGATGTCCTTGTCGGGGGCTACACCTTC. Amino acids: CSASDVLVGGYTF.

Only a few counts were recorded for this clonotype. CDR3: CSAEMLAASLYEQYF. DNA of the CDR3: TGCAGTGCGGAGATGCTAGCGGCTTCGCTCTACGAGCAGTACTTC. The chain recombines TRBV20-1 with TRBJ2-7; TRBD2 aligns across 7 bases. The CDR3 covers 15 residues. The germline V gene encodes CDR1 DFQATT and CDR2 SNEGSKA (reference sequence). V dropped 6 bases and J dropped 3; count of bases not matched to a gene: 14.

CDR3 nucleotides: TGCACCACCTTAGCGGGAGGATCCTACAATGAGCAGTTCTTC. Protein product: CTTLAGGSYNEQFF. This chain links TRBV20-1 with TRBJ2-1, with 10 bases that match TRBD2. Germline loops: CDR1 DFQATT, CDR2 SNEGSKA (reference sequence). The CDR3 is 14 residues long.

The chain uses TRBV20-1 and TRBJ2-4, with D maybe TRBD1 (5 bases). Trimming took 5 bases from V and 2 from J, leaving 10 bases between them. Per germline, CDR1 DFQATT and CDR2 SNEGSKA (reference sequence). The CDR3 has 13 residues. CDR3 DNA sequence: TGCAGTGCTTTACGACAGACCAAAAACATTCAGTACTTC. It specifies CSALRQTKNIQYF.

This chain uses TRBV15 with TRBJ2-2, with D uncertain. Germline assignment: CDR1 LNHNV and CDR2 YYDKDF (reference sequence). Trimming took 3 bases from V and 3 from J, leaving 11 bases between them. The CDR3 is 15 amino acids. CDR3 in amino acids: CATSRQRVHTGELFF. The CDR3 DNA sequence: TGTGCCACCAGCAGGCAAAGGGTACACACCGGGGAGCTGTTTTTT.

At least ten counts were recorded for this clonotype. V is TRBV5-1 and J is TRBJ1-1, with D possibly being TRBD1 (6 bases). Trimming shortened V by 7 bases and J by 0 bases, and 10 bases separated the two germline ends. The CDR3 has 13 amino acids. Germline-derived CDR1 and CDR2 are SGHRS and YFSETQ. DNA of the CDR3: TGCGCCAGCCGTCGGGACATGAACACTGAAGCTTTCTTT. It codes for CASRRDMNTEAFF.

This chain connects TRBV6-1 to TRBJ2-5; D is uncertain. The V gene lost 7 bases and the J gene lost 5 bases, with 14 bases spanning the gap. The CDR3 runs to 13 residues. Germline V gives CDR1 MNHNS, CDR2 SASEGT. Written as DNA, the CDR3 is TGTGCCAGCAAAAGGGCTGGCTGGGAGACCCAGTACTTC. It translates to CASKRAGWETQYF.

This clonotype appeared a few times. This chain connects TRBV24-1 to TRBJ2-2; D call uncertain. Trimming took 0 bases from V and 7 from J, leaving 11 bases between them. The CDR3 sequence is 15 residues long. Germline assignment: CDR1 KGHDR and CDR2 SFDVKD. Written as DNA, the CDR3 is TGTGCCACCAGTGATTTGGGCAGTAAAGTCGGGGAGCTGTTTTTT. Translation: CATSDLGSKVGELFF.

The chain links TRBV6-5 to TRBJ2-2, with D possibly being TRBD1 (5 bases). This CDR3 contains 15 residues. Between the trimmed V and J ends, which lost 0 bases and 6 bases, there was a span of 11 bases. Germline V gene sequence: CDR1 MNHEY, CDR2 SVGAGI. CDR3 residues: CASSYSGVGAGELFF. CDR3 bases: TGTGCCAGCAGTTACTCTGGGGTAGGGGCCGGGGAGCTGTTTTTT.

The chain joins TRBV6-2 or TRBV6-3 to TRBJ1-3, with D tentatively TRBD1 (6 bases). From germline, CDR1 is MNHEY and CDR2 SVGEGT. V lost 2 bases and J 0 bases, leaving 11 bases between the germline ends. The CDR3 is 16 amino acids. Here the CDR3 reads CASSYPGHFSGNTIYF. For the CDR3, the DNA is TGTGCCAGCAGTTACCCGGGACACTTCTCTGGAAACACCATATATTTT.

The sample holds a few counts of this clonotype. The chain combines TRBV4-2 with TRBJ2-6; no clear D. Germline assignment: CDR1 LGHNA and CDR2 YNFKEQ. Trimming pared 1 base from V and 3 bases from J, leaving 7 bases between. This CDR3 has 15 residues. This chain's CDR3 is CASSQGRVGANVLTF. CDR3 DNA: TGTGCCAGCAGCCAAGGAAGGGTTGGGGCCAACGTCCTGACTTTC.

The sample holds a few counts of this clonotype. The rearrangement joins TRBV6-2 or TRBV6-3 to TRBJ2-3; 7 nucleotides match TRBD1. Germline CDR1 reads MNHEY; CDR2 reads SVGEGT. This CDR3 is built from 18 residues. V dropped 4 bases and J dropped 4; count of bases not matched to a gene: 17. CDR3 residues: CASSFLQGTNRLADTQYF. The CDR3 region has the DNA TGTGCCAGCAGTTTCCTACAGGGGACAAACCGCCTAGCAGATACGCAGTATTTT.

The chain uses TRBV7-9 and TRBJ2-3; D is unclear. Germline V gene data show CDR1 as SEHNR and CDR2 as FQNEAQ (reference sequence). V gave up 5 bases and J gave up 1 base, with 16 bases separating them. The CDR3 covers 16 residues. CDR3 nucleotides: TGTGCCAGCAGCGTAAAATTCGGGTTTGGCACAGATACGCAGTATTTT. As protein: CASSVKFGFGTDTQYF.

J is TRBJ2-7 and V is TRBV28; D ambiguous. This CDR3 region has 13 residues. Germline values: CDR1 MDHEN, CDR2 SYDVKM. V was shortened by 7 bases and J by 0 bases, with 10 bases between the two germline ends. Written as DNA, the CDR3 is TGTGCCAGCACCCTGCCGGGCTCCTACGAGCAGTACTTC. Amino acids: CASTLPGSYEQYF.

This clonotype was seen only a few times. This chain joins TRBV20-1 and TRBJ2-2; D is possibly TRBD2 (5 bases). Germline V CDR1 and CDR2: DFQATT, SNEGSKA (reference sequence). V lost 3 bases and J 6 bases, leaving 14 bases between the germline ends. The CDR3 runs to 14 residues. The CDR3 here is CSASPADYPGELFF. As DNA, the CDR3 is TGCAGTGCTAGCCCGGCAGACTATCCCGGGGAGCTGTTTTTT.

The chain carries TRBV20-1 and TRBJ2-7, with TRBD2 matching over 9 bases. V shed 2 bases, J shed 5 bases, and the junction held 10 bases outside the gene matches. The V gene's germline CDR1 is DFQATT and CDR2 SNEGSKA (reference sequence). The CDR3 spans 15 residues. The CDR3 protein is CSARIGASGINEQYF. CDR3 nucleotides: TGCAGTGCTAGAATTGGGGCTAGCGGGATCAACGAGCAGTACTTC.

This clonotype was counted only a few times. V is TRBV29-1 and J is TRBJ2-7; possible D gene TRBD1, 6 bases. Germline V gene lookup returns CDR1 SQVTM and CDR2 ANQGSEA. Trimming removed 4 bases at V and 7 bases at J, with 11 bases between. The CDR3 is 11 amino acids. The CDR3, as DNA: TGCAGCGTTGCACCCGGGACAGAGCAGTACTTC. Protein sequence: CSVAPGTEQYF.